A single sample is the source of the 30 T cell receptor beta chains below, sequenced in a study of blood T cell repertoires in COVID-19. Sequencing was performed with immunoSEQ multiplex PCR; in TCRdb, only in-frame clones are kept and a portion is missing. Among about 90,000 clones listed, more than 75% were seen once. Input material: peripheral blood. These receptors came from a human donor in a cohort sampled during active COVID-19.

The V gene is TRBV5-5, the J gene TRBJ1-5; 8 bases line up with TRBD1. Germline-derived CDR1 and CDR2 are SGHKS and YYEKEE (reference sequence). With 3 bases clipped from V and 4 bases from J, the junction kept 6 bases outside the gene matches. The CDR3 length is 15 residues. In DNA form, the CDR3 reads TGTGCCAGCAGCTCCGGGACAGGCAAAAATCAGCCCCAGCATTTT. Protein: CASSSGTGKNQPQHF.

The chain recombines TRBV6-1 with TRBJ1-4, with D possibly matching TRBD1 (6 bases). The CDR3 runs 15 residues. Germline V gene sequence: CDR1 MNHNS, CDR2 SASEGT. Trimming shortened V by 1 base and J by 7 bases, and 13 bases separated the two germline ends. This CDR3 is CASSEGWGLSEKLFF. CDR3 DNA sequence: TGTGCCAGCAGTGAAGGGTGGGGGCTTAGTGAAAAACTGTTTTTT.

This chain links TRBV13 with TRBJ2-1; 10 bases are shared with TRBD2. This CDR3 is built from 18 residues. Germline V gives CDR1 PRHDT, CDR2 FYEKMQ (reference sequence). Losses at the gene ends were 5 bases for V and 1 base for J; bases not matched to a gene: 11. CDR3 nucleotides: TGTGCCAGCAGCCCGCGTGGTAGCGGGGGGAGGTCCTACAATGAGCAGTTCTTC. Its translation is CASSPRGSGGRSYNEQFF.

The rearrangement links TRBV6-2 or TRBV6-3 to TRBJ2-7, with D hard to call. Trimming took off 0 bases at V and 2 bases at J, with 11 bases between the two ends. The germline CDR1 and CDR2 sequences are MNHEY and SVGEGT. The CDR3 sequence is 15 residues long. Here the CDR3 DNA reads TGTGCCAGCAGTTACTCATCGCGGAGCACCTACGAGCAGTACTTC. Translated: CASSYSSRSTYEQYF.

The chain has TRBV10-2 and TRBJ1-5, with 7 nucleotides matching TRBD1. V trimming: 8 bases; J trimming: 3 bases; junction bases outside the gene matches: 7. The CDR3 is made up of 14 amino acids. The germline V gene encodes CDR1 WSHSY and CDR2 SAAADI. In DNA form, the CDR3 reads TGCGCCAGCCATACAGGGGCCTCCAATCAGCCCCAGCATTTT. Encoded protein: CASHTGASNQPQHF.

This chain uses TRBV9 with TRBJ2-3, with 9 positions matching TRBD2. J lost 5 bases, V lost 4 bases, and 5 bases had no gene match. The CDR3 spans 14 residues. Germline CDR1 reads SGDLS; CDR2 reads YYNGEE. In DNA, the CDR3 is TGTGCCAGCAGCCTGGGACTAGCTGGAGATACGCAGTATTTT. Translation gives CASSLGLAGDTQYF.

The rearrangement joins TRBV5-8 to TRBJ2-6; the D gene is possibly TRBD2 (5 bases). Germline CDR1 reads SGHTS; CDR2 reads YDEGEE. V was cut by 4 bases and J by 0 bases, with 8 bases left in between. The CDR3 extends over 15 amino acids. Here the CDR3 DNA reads TGTGCCAGCAGCCTGGGAGTCTCTGGGGCCAACGTCCTGACTTTC. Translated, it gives CASSLGVSGANVLTF.

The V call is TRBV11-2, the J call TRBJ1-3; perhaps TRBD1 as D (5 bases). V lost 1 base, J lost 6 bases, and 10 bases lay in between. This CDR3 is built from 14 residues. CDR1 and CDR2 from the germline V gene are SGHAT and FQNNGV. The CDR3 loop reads CASSLGGLLNTIYF. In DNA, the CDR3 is TGTGCCAGCAGCTTAGGGGGCCTTTTAAACACCATATATTTT.

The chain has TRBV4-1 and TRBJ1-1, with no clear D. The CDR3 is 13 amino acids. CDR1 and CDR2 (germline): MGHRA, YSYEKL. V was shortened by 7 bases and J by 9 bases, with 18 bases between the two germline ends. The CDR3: CASKSVRTPQAFF. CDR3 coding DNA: TGCGCCAGCAAATCGGTTAGGACTCCCCAAGCTTTCTTT.

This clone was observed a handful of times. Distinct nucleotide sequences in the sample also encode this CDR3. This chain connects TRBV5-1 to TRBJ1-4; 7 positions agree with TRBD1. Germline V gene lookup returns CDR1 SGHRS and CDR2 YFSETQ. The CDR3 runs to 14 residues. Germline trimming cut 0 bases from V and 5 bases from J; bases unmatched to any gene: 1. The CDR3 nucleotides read TGCGCCAGCAGCTTGGGACAGGGCAATGAAAAACTGTTTTTT. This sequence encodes CASSLGQGNEKLFF. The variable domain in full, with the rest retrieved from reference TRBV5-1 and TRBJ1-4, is KAGVTQTPRYLIKTRGQQVTLSCSPISGHRSVSWYQQTPGQGLQFLFEYFSETQRNKGNFPGRFSGRQFSNSRSEMNVSTLELGDSALYLCASSLGQGNEKLFFGSGTQLSVL.

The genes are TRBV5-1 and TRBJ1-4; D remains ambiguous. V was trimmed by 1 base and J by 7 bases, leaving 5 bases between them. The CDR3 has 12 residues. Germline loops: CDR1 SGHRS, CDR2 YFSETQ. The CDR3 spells CASSLSGEKLFF. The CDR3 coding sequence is TGCGCCAGCAGCTTGTCGGGTGAAAAACTGTTTTTT.

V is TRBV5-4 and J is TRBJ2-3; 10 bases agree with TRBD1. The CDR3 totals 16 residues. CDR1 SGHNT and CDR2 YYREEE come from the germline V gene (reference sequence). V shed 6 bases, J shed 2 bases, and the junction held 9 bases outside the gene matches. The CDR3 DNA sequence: TGTGCCAGCAAGAATCCCGGGACAGGGGCCACAGATACGCAGTATTTT. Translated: CASKNPGTGATDTQYF.

CDR3 residues: CASSTSLEGDTQYF. The CDR3 DNA reads as TGCGCCAGCAGCACCTCACTGGAGGGAGATACGCAGTATTTT. This chain uses TRBV5-1 with TRBJ2-3, with D perhaps TRBD2 (6 bases). The CDR3 loop spans 14 amino acids. Germline V CDR1 and CDR2: SGHRS, YFSETQ. V was shortened by 4 bases and J by 5 bases, with 14 bases between the two germline ends.

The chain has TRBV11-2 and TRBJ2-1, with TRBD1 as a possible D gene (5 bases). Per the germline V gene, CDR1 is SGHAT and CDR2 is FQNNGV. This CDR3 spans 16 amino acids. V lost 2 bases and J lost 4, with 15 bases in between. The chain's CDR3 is CASSLLGAPAYNEQFF. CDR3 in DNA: TGTGCCAGCAGCTTACTAGGGGCCCCAGCGTACAATGAGCAGTTCTTC.

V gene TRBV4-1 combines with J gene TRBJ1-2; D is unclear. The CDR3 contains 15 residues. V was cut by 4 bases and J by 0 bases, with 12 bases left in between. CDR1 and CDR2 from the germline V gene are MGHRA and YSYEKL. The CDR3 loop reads CASSPRDLANYGYTF. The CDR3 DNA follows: TGCGCCAGCAGCCCCCGGGATCTAGCTAACTATGGCTACACCTTC.

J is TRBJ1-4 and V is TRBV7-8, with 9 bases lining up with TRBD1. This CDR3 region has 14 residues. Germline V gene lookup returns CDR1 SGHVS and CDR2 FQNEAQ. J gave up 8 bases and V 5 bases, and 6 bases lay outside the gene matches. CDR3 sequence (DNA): TGTGCCAGCAGCCTTGGGACAGGGTGGGAAAAACTGTTTTTT. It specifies CASSLGTGWEKLFF. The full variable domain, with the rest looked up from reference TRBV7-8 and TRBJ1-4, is GAGVSQSPRYKVAKRGQDVALRCDPISGHVSLFWYQQALGQGPEFLTYFQNEAQLDKSGLPSDRFFAERPEGSVSTLKIQRTQQEDSAVYLCASSLGTGWEKLFFGSGTQLSVL.

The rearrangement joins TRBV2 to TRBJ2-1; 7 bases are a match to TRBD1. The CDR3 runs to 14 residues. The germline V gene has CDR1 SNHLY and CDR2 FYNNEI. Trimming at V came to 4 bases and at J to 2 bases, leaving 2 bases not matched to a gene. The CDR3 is CASSGQGAYNEQFF. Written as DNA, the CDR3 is TGTGCCAGCAGTGGCCAGGGGGCCTACAATGAGCAGTTCTTC.

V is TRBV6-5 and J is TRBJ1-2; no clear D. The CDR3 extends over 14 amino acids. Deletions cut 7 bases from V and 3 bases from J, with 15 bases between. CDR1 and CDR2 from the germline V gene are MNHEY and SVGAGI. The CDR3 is CASILSAPYYGYTF. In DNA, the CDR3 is TGTGCCAGCATCCTATCTGCCCCCTACTATGGCTACACCTTC.

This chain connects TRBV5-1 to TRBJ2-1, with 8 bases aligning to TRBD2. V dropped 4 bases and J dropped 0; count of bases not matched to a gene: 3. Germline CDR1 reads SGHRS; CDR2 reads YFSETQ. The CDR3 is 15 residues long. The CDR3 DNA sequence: TGCGCCAGCAGCGTTAGCGGGGCCTCCTACAATGAGCAGTTCTTC. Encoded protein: CASSVSGASYNEQFF.

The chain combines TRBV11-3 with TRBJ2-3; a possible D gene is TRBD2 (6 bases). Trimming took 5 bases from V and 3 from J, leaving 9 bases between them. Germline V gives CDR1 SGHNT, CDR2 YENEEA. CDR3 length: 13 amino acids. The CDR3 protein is CASSPGLTDTQYF. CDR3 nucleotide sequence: TGTGCCAGCAGCCCGGGACTTACAGATACGCAGTATTTT.

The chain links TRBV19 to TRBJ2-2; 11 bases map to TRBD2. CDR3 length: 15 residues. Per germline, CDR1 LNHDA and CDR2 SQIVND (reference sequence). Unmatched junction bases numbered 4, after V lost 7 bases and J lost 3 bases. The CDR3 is CASKIAGGDTGELFF. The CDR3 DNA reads TGTGCCAGTAAGATAGCGGGGGGGGACACCGGGGAGCTGTTTTTT.

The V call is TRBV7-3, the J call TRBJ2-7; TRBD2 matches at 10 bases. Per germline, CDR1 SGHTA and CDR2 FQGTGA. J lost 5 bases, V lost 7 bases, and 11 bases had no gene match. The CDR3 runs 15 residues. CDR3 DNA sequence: TGTGCCAGCATCCCCCGCGGACTAGCGGAAAACGAGCAGTACTTC. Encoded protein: CASIPRGLAENEQYF.

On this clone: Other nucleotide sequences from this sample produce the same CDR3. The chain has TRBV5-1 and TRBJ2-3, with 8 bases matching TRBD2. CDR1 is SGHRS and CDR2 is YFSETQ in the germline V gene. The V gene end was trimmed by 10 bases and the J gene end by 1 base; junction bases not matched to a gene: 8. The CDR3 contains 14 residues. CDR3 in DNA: TGCGCCTCCCGTCGAGCGGGGGGCACAGATACGCAGTATTTT. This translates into CASRRAGGTDTQYF.

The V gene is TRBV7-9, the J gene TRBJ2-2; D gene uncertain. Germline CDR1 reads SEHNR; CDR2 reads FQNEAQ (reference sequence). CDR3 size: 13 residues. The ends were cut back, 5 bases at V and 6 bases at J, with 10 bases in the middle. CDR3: CASSPPGPGELFF. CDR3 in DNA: TGTGCCAGCAGCCCACCGGGTCCCGGGGAGCTGTTTTTT.

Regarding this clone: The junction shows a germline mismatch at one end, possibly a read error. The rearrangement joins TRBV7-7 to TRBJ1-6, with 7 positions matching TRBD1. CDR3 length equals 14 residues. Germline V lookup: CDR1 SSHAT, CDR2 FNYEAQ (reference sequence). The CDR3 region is CASSLGQDNSPLHF. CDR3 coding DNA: TGTGCTAGCAGCTTAGGACAGGATAATTCACCCCTCCACTTT. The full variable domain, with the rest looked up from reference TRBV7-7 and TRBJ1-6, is GAGVSQSPRYKVTKRGQDVTLRCDPISSHATLYWYQQALGQGPEFLTYFNYEAQPDKSGLPSDRFSAERPEGSISTLTIQRTEQRDSAMYRCASSLGQDNSPLHFGNGTRLTVT.

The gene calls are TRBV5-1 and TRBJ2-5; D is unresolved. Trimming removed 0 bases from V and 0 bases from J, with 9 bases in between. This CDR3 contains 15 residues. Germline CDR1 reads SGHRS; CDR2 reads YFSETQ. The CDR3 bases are TGCGCCAGCAGCTTGGTAGTGCGGAACCAAGAGACCCAGTACTTC. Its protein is CASSLVVRNQETQYF.

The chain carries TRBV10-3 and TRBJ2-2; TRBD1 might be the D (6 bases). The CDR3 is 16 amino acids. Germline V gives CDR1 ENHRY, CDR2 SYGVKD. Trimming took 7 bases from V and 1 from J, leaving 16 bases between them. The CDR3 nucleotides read TGTGCCATCACCGACCCGGGACACAAGAACACCGGGGAGCTGTTTTTT. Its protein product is CAITDPGHKNTGELFF.

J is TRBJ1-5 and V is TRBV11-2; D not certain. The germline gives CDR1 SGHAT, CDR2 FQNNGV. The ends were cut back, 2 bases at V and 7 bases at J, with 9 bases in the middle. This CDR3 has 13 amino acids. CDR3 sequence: CASSLSREQPQHF. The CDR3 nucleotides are TGTGCCAGCAGCTTATCTCGGGAGCAGCCCCAGCATTTT.

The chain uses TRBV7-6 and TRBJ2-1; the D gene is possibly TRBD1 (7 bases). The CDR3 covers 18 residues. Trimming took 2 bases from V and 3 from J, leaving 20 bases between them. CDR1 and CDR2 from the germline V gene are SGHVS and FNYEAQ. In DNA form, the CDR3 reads TGTGCCAGCAGCTTATCGCCCCACGACAGGGAGGTCTACAATGAGCAGTTCTTC. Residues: CASSLSPHDREVYNEQFF.

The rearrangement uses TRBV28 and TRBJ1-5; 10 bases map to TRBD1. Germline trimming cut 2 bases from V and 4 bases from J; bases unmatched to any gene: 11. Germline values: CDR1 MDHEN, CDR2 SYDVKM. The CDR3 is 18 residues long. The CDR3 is CASSLLIRDRGGNQPQHF. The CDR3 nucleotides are TGTGCCAGCAGTTTACTAATCCGGGACAGGGGAGGGAATCAGCCCCAGCATTTT.